The sample holds a few counts of the clone carrying this T cell receptor (beta chain). Its cognate antigen is unknown. Unique-molecular-identifier-tagged TCR beta cDNA libraries were used. It was from about 0.98 to 11 million T cells that approximately 500,000 cDNA molecules came. TCRdb analysed the PCR reads with MiXCR anew, one entry per CDR3 protein. The data show around 770,000 distinct CDR3 sequences, about 43% seen once. The data derive from a study of post-analysis software for immune sequencing data. The overall study: Multiple sclerosis in the patients followed relapsing-remitting, secondary progressive and progressive-relapsing courses. Study results and limitations: TRBV5-6, TRBV5-1 and TRBV20-1 were among about 5 TRBV segments more frequent in patients than controls. Samples sharing a preparation batch grouped tightly together when assessed by F measure. Those with multiple sclerosis, the patient group, showed significantly lower normalized Chao1 diversity than controls.

Germline values: CDR1 LGHDT, CDR2 YNNKEL (reference sequence). The CDR3 contains 15 residues. V was cut by 0 bases and J by 1 base, with 7 bases left in between. Sample: blood. The genes are TRBV3-1 and TRBJ2-1, with D perhaps matching TRBD2 (6 bases). The source of this sequence is a girl aged 10 to 17 with multiple sclerosis. DNA for the CDR3: TGTGCCAGCAGCCAAGAAGGGACTTCCTACAATGAGCAGTTCTTC. This encodes CASSQEGTSYNEQFF.